This T cell receptor beta chain was obtained from a study of T cells in Graves' hyperthyroidism and ophthalmopathy. This CDR3 is 14 amino acids long. Trimming removed 5 bases at V and 2 bases at J, with 13 bases between. Germline V gene sequence: CDR1 SEHNR, CDR2 FQNEAQ (reference sequence). Amplification of TCR beta CDR3 regions was performed using RNA transcripts as template. With the HTBI primer set, the TCR CDR3 went through a first round of RT-PCR. One entry per CDR3 protein, called by TCRdb with MiXCR from the multiplex PCR reads. The sample comprises about 350,000 distinct CDR3 sequences, 11% to 15% of which are singletons, and around 23% rests with the top ten. There are a few counts of this clonotype.

This TCR was recovered from a woman younger than 45 with Graves' hyperthyroidism. The specimen sequenced was blood. This rearrangement joins TRBV7-9 to TRBJ2-7; D is perhaps TRBD1 (6 bases). CDR3 protein: CASSPEGQPYEQYF. CDR3 sequence (DNA): TGTGCCAGCAGCCCAGAGGGACAACCCTACGAGCAGTACTTC.